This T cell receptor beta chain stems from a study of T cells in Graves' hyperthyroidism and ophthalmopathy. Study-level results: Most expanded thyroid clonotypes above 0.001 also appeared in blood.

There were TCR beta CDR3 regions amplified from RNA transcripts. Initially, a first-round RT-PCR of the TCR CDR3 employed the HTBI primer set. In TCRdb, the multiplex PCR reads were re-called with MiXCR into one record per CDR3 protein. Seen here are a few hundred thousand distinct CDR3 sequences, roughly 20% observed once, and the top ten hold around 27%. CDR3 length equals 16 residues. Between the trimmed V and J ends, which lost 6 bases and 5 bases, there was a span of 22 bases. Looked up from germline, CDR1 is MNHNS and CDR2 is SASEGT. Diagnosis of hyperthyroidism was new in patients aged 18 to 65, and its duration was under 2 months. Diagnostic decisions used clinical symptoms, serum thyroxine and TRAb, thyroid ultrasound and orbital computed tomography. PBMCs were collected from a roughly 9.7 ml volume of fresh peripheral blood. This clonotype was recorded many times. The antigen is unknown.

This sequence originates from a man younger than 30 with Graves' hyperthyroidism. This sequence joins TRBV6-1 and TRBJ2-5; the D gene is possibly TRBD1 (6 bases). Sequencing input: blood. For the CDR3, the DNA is TGTGCCAGCAGGCCCCCGGGGCAGGGGTTAGACGAGACCCAGTACTTC. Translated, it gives CASRPPGQGLDETQYF.